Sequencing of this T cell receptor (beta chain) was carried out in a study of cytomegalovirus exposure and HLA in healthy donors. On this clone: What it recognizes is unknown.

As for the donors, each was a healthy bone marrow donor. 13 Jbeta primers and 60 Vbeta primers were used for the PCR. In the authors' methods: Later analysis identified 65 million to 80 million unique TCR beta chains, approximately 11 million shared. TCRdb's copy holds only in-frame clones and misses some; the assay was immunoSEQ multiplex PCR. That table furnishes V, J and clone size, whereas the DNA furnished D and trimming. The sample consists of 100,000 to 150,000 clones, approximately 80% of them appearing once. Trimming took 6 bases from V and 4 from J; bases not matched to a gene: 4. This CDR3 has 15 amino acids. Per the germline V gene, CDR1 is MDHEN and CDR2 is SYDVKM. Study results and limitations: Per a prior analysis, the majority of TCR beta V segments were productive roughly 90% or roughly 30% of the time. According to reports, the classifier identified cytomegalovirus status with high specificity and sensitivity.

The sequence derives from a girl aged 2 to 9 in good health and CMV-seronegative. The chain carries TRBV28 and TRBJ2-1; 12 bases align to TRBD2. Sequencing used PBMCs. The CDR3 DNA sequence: TGTGCCAGCAGCACAGGGACTAGCGGGTACAATGAGCAGTTCTTC. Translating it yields CASSTGTSGYNEQFF.